The clone carrying this TCR beta chain showed up many times. Antigen unknown. The use of a sample-barcoded 5' primer and a J-beta primer mix characterized a second PCR of about 6 to 11 cycles. MiXCR, applied by TCRdb to the 5' RACE reads, yields one record per CDR3 protein. The table records about 670,000 distinct CDR3 sequences, 40% to 65% of them present only once. This CDR3 comprises 14 residues. Germline V CDR1 and CDR2: SNHLY, FYNNEI. V shed 6 bases and J shed 5 bases, with 14 bases lying between them. The data belong to a study of blood T cells in healthy people across ages. Overall study findings and caveats: Relative to aged donors, long-lived donors carried more naive CD4+ cells and displayed higher diversity.

The draw of peripheral blood yielded approximately 10 milliliters from each donor. Sequencing was carried out using blood. The TCR sequence derives from a woman older than 75 in good health. This rearrangement joins TRBV2 to TRBJ2-1; D is perhaps TRBD2 (6 bases). The CDR3 spells CASRLGGPHNEQFF. Written as DNA, the CDR3 is TGTGCCAGCAGACTCGGGGGACCACACAATGAGCAGTTCTTC.